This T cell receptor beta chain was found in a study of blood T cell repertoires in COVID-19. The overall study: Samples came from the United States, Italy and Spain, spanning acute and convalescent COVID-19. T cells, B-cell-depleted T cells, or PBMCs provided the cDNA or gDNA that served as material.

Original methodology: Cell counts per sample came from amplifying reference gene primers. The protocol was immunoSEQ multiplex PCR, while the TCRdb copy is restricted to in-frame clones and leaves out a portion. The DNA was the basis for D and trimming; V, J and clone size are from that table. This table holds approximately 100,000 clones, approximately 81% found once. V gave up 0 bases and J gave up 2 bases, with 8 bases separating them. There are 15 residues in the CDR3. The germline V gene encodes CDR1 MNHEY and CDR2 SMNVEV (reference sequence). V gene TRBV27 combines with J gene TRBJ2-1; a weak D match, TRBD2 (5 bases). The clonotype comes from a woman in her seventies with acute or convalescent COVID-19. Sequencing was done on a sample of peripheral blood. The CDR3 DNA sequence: TGTGCCAGCAGTTTATCTCTAGCTGCCTACAATGAGCAGTTCTTC. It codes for CASSLSLAAYNEQFF.